This T cell receptor beta chain was sequenced in a study of neurological immune-mediated disorders. One entry per CDR3 protein, called by TCRdb with MiXCR from the 5' RACE reads. The sample shows approximately 20,000 distinct CDR3 sequences, approximately 7.3% of them seen only once. This clonotype appeared many times. CDR3 length: 18 amino acids. Germline lookup yields CDR1 MNHEY and CDR2 SVGAGI. V lost 0 bases and J 8 bases, leaving 23 bases between the germline ends. This clonotype was obtained from a woman in her thirties with HTLV-1-associated myelopathy (HAM/TSP). The genes are TRBV6-5 and TRBJ2-1; D not resolved. Input material: CD8+ T cells from blood. CDR3 region: CASSYSFSRGVGWDEQFF. The CDR3 bases are TGTGCCAGCAGTTACTCGTTTTCTAGAGGAGTCGGTTGGGATGAGCAGTTCTTC.